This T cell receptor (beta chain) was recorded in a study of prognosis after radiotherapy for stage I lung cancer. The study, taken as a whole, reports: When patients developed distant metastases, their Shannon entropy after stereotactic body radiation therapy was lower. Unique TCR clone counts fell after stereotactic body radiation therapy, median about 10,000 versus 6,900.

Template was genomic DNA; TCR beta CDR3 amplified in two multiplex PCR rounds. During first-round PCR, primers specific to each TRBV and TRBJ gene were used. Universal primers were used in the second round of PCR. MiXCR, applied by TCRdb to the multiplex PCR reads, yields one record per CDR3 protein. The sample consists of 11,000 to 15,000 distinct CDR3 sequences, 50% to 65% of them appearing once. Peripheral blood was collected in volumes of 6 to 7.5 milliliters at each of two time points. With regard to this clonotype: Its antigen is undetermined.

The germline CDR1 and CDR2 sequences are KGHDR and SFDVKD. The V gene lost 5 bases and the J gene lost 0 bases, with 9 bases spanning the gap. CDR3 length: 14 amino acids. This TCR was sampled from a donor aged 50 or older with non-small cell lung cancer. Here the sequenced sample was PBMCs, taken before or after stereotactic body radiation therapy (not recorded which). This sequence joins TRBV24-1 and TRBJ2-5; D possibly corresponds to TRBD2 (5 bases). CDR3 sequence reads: CATSGRTDQETQYF. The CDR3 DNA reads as TGTGCCACCAGTGGAAGGACTGACCAAGAGACCCAGTACTTC.